The clone carrying this TCR beta chain was detected many times. The time point is: longitudinal time-point 3. The CDR3 runs to 14 residues. The germline gives CDR1 SGDLS, CDR2 YYNGEE. The V end was cut by 4 bases, the J end by 1 base, with 11 bases between. This sample stems from a study of neurological immune-mediated disorders. In TCRdb, the 5' RACE reads were re-called with MiXCR into one record per CDR3 protein. Found here are roughly 100,000 distinct CDR3 sequences, approximately 11% of them singletons; the top ten hold approximately 3.4%. The chain combines TRBV9 with TRBJ1-1, with TRBD1 as a possible D gene (6 bases). The TCR sequence derives from a female donor with HTLV-1-associated myelopathy (HAM/TSP). Sample: PBMCs. Here the CDR3 DNA reads TGTGCCAGCAGCAATAGGGGGAGGAACACTGAAGCTTTCTTT. Its translation: CASSNRGRNTEAFF. The full variable domain, its missing parts supplied by reference TRBV9 and TRBJ1-1, is DSGVTQTPKHLITATGQRVTLRCSPRSGDLSVYWYQQSLDQGLQFLIQYYNGEERAKGNILERFSAQQFPDLHSELNLSSLELGDSALYFCASSNRGRNTEAFFGQGTRLTVV.